The rows below give T cell receptor beta chains drawn from one sample of a study of response to subunit inactivated influenza vaccine. One entry per CDR3 protein, called by TCRdb with MiXCR from the RT-PCR reads. The table has roughly 540,000 distinct CDR3 sequences, roughly a quarter seen once. The data also belong to a second study, concerning T cells expressing NK-cell markers.

The sequencing used CD4+ T cells sorted from PBMCs, collected about 11 days after vaccination. The receptor source for this set is a man aged 45 to 65 who received an inactivated influenza vaccine. Both conserved end residues are part of each CDR3. A D gene is named only where the DNA matches it firmly. Not all rows give a size; the values are once, few, many and, for expanded clones, a class.

d_gene	v_gene	abundance	j_gene	CDR3nt	CDR3aa
-	TRBV9	-	TRBJ1-4	TGTGCCAGCAGCGTAGGAGGTGGAACTAATGAAAAACTGTTTTTT	CASSVGGGTNEKLFF
-	TRBV18	few	TRBJ1-1	TGTGCCAGCTCACCGATGGGACGGTCGAACACTGAAGCTTTCTTT	CASSPMGRSNTEAFF
-	TRBV6-6	many	TRBJ2-3	TGTGCCAGCAGGAGGGGGGCAGATACGCAGTATTTT	CASRRGADTQYF
-	TRBV20-1	-	TRBJ1-5	TGCAGTGCGCACCAGGGAGAGCCGAACCAGCCCCAGCATTTT	CSAHQGEPNQPQHF
-	TRBV20-1	-	TRBJ2-7	TGCAGTGCGGTATACTACGAGCAGTACTTC	CSAVYYEQYF
TRBD2	TRBV6-5	-	TRBJ2-7	TGTGCCAGCAGTTACAGACGGGGAGGGCACTACGAGCAGTACTTC	CASSYRRGGHYEQYF
-	TRBV12-3/TRBV12-4	-	TRBJ2-3	TGTGCCAGCAAGGTCACAAGCACAGATACGCAGTATTTT	CASKVTSTDTQYF
TRBD1	TRBV9	few	TRBJ2-1	TGTGCCAGCAGCTCACGACAGGGAAACAATGAGCAGTTCTTC	CASSSRQGNNEQFF
TRBD1	TRBV6-2/TRBV6-3	few	TRBJ1-1	TGTGCCAGCAGTTACTCGGACAGGGCGGGGGACACTGAAGCTTTCTTT	CASSYSDRAGDTEAFF
-	TRBV20-1	-	TRBJ2-3	TGCAGTGCCCGCGAGGCCTCGGGAACAGATACGCAGTATTTT	CSAREASGTDTQYF
TRBD1	TRBV28	few	TRBJ2-5	TGTGCCAGCAGTAACTCTGTAGGGACAGCCCAAGAGACCCAGTACTTC	CASSNSVGTAQETQYF
-	TRBV28	-	TRBJ1-3	TGTGCCAGCAGTTACCGACTGCACTCTGGAAACACCATATATTTT	CASSYRLHSGNTIYF
-	TRBV5-1	-	TRBJ2-1	TGCGCCAGCAGCTTGTTACTGAACAATGAGCAGTTCTTC	CASSLLLNNEQFF
-	TRBV12-3/TRBV12-4	few	TRBJ2-1	TGTGCCAGCCGTCCTAGTGCTTACAATGAGCAGTTCTTC	CASRPSAYNEQFF
-	TRBV19	-	TRBJ2-5	TGTGCCAGTAGTCCCCGGGGGAAAGGAGAGACCCAGTACTTC	CASSPRGKGETQYF
TRBD1	TRBV6-2/TRBV6-3	-	TRBJ2-7	TGTGCCAGCAGCCTCACCGACAGGGCACTCACCTACGAGCAGTACTTC	CASSLTDRALTYEQYF
-	TRBV11-2	few	TRBJ2-3	TGTGCCAGCAGCATGGATTGGCACACAGATACGCAGTATTTT	CASSMDWHTDTQYF
-	TRBV14	-	TRBJ2-7	TGTGCCAGCAGCCAAGATCGGAGGGCCGAGCAGTACTTC	CASSQDRRAEQYF
TRBD1	TRBV3-1	few	TRBJ1-2	TGTGCCAGCAGCCAAGACCGCGGCTGGGACAGCTCCTTAGCTAACTATGGCTACACCTTC	CASSQDRGWDSSLANYGYTF
-	TRBV4-2	-	TRBJ2-3	TGTGCCAGCAGCCAAGATGCCCAGGGAACTACAGATACGCAGTATTTT	CASSQDAQGTTDTQYF
-	TRBV7-2	few	TRBJ2-4	TGTGCCAGCAGCCCCCGAGAGGACATTCAGTACTTC	CASSPREDIQYF
TRBD2	TRBV6-1	few	TRBJ2-5	TGTGCCAGCAGTGAGACTAGCGGGACAAGAGAGACCCAGTACTTC	CASSETSGTRETQYF
TRBD2	TRBV5-1	-	TRBJ2-1	TGCGCCAGCAGCCTCAGACCTGCGGGGGGAAACAATGAGCAGTTCTTC	CASSLRPAGGNNEQFF
-	TRBV20-1	-	TRBJ2-7	TGCAGTGCTAGAGATAGAGGACTGTCCTACGAGCAGTACTTC	CSARDRGLSYEQYF
-	TRBV11-3	-	TRBJ2-2	TGTGCCAGCAGCTTACGCGGCCCGAGGTCCGGGGAGCTGTTTTTT	CASSLRGPRSGELFF
TRBD2	TRBV14	-	TRBJ2-2	TGTGCCAGCAGTCGGACTAGCCGATTAAACACCGGGGAGCTGTTTTTT	CASSRTSRLNTGELFF
TRBD1	TRBV12-3/TRBV12-4	-	TRBJ1-6	TGTGCCAGCAGCTCGAACCGACAGGGTTCACCCCTCCACTTT	CASSSNRQGSPLHF
TRBD1	TRBV6-5	many	TRBJ2-7	TGTGCCAGCAGTTCCCCGGGACAGGGAGCCTACGAGCAGTACTTC	CASSSPGQGAYEQYF
-	TRBV18	-	TRBJ2-2	TGTGCCAGCTCACCAATATTGCCCGGGTCCACCGGGGAGCTGTTTTTT	CASSPILPGSTGELFF
-	TRBV30	-	TRBJ2-3	TGTGCCTGGAGTGTATCCGGGGCAGGAGATACGCAGTATTTT	CAWSVSGAGDTQYF
-	TRBV20-1	-	TRBJ1-1	TGCAGTGCTAGCCCTCAGGCGGGATTGAACACTGAAGCTTTCTTT	CSASPQAGLNTEAFF
-	TRBV5-4	-	TRBJ2-7	TGTGCCAGCAGCCTGGACTTAACCTACGAGCAGTACTTC	CASSLDLTYEQYF
-	TRBV14	few	TRBJ1-2	TGTGCCAGCAGCCCAACCCAGGGGACCCGCTATGGCTACACCTTC	CASSPTQGTRYGYTF
TRBD2	TRBV10-3	-	TRBJ2-2	TGTGCCATCAGGGGGAGCGGGGGAGACGGGGAGCTGTTTTTT	CAIRGSGGDGELFF
-	TRBV15	-	TRBJ1-1	TGTGCCACCAGCAGACCTACTTCGAGAACTTTCTTT	CATSRPTSRTFF
-	TRBV30	-	TRBJ2-1	TGTGCCTGGAGCCGGCTAGCGACCTACAATGAGCAGTTCTTC	CAWSRLATYNEQFF
TRBD1	TRBV29-1	-	TRBJ2-7	TGCAGCGTTGAAGATCTTGGCGGGACAGGGGGCAACGAGCAGTACTTC	CSVEDLGGTGGNEQYF
-	TRBV9	-	TRBJ2-7	TGTGCCAGCAGCCCGAGGACCGGTTGGGAGCAGTACTTC	CASSPRTGWEQYF
-	TRBV10-3	few	TRBJ1-1	TGTGCCATCAGTGAGGCGGAGGGGTCGGGTGAAGCTTTCTTT	CAISEAEGSGEAFF
-	TRBV5-1	-	TRBJ2-1	TGCGCCAGCAGCTTGGAGAACCTCCCTGAGCAGTTCTTC	CASSLENLPEQFF
TRBD2	TRBV20-1	few	TRBJ2-1	TGCAGTGCTTCTAGACTAGCGGGACAGAGCTCCTACAATGAGCAGTTCTTC	CSASRLAGQSSYNEQFF
-	TRBV7-6	few	TRBJ2-5	TGTGCCAGCAGCTTAAACGGGATGGAGACCCAGTACTTC	CASSLNGMETQYF
-	TRBV20-1	few	TRBJ1-6	TGCAGTGCTAGAGAACAGACAGATTATAATTCACCCCTCCACTTT	CSAREQTDYNSPLHF
TRBD2	TRBV9	few	TRBJ2-1	TGTGCCAGCAGCGTAGGGGGACTAGCGGGGGGGCCCCAGTTCTTC	CASSVGGLAGGPQFF
-	TRBV14	many	TRBJ2-7	TGTGCCAGCAGCCAAACGGGGGTACCCCCCTACGAGCAGTACTTC	CASSQTGVPPYEQYF
TRBD1	TRBV6-2/TRBV6-3	-	TRBJ2-5	TGTGCCAGCAGTTACCCCAAGACAGGGACCCAAGAGACCCAGTACTTC	CASSYPKTGTQETQYF
TRBD1	TRBV7-8	few	TRBJ2-5	TGTGCCAGCGGACAGGGGACCCAAGAGACCCAGTACTTC	CASGQGTQETQYF
TRBD2	TRBV2	few	TRBJ2-7	TGTGCCAGCGAAGGCCGAACTAGCGAGGACTCCTACGAGCAGTACTTC	CASEGRTSEDSYEQYF
TRBD2	TRBV6-5	-	TRBJ2-5	TGTGCCAGCAGTTACTCGGGCGGGAGGGCCGAAGAGACCCAGTACTTC	CASSYSGGRAEETQYF
-	TRBV7-9	many	TRBJ2-5	TGTGCCAGCAGCTCGGAGGGGGAGACCCAGTACTTC	CASSSEGETQYF